One and the same sample provided the 3 T cell receptor beta chains below, sequenced in a study of control samples from healthy donors and cancer patients. This table comes from immunoSEQ multiplex PCR, and its TCRdb copy is limited to in-frame clones, with some not included. In the table there are 170,000 or so clones, 80% to 95% of which are singletons. Material: blood. These receptors originate from a woman aged 40 to 50 in good health.

The J gene is TRBJ2-5, the V gene TRBV6-1; 8 bases map to TRBD2. The V gene end was trimmed by 6 bases and the J gene end by 2 bases; junction bases not matched to a gene: 5. CDR1 is MNHNS and CDR2 is SASEGT in the germline V gene. The CDR3 is made up of 14 amino acids. The CDR3 reads CASRDRGGQETQYF. The CDR3 DNA follows: TGTGCCAGCAGGGACCGGGGGGGACAAGAGACCCAGTACTTC.

The chain couples TRBV10-2 to TRBJ1-2; D gene unclear. This CDR3 comprises 12 residues. Trimming cost V 2 bases and J 5 bases, with 6 bases left between them. Germline CDR1 is WSHSY and CDR2 is SAAADI. CDR3 protein: CASSEQVYGYTF. CDR3 DNA: TGCGCCAGCAGTGAGCAAGTATATGGCTACACCTTC.

The V gene is TRBV6-5, the J gene TRBJ1-5, with TRBD1 identical over 9 bases. The trim removed 4 bases at V and 3 bases at J, leaving 4 bases unmatched. The CDR3 runs to 15 residues. Germline CDR1 MNHEY, CDR2 SVGAGI. The CDR3 nucleotides are TGTGCCAGCAGTTCGAGACAGGGGGACAATCAGCCCCAGCATTTT. The encoded protein is CASSSRQGDNQPQHF.